Listed here are 8 T cell receptor beta chains from one sample, sequenced in a study of regulatory T cells in long-lasting Graves disease (dated by TCRdb to the early 2020s). Library creation used multiplex PCR. These reads were obtained on an Illumina HiSeq 4000. To build TCR beta libraries, CDR3 regions were amplified by Arm-PCR using iRepertoire HTBI primers. TCRdb trimmed the raw reads at Q25, called clones with MiXCR and kept productive beta chains. Every CDR3 protein is listed once, alongside the most common genes and DNA of its rows. This sample is represented by roughly 430,000 distinct CDR3 sequences; about 15% of them were singletons. The top ten constitute about 10% of the sample. This specimen's time point label, per the study, means: newly diagnosed GD, antithyroid drugs for less than 3 months. RNA was extracted from PBMCs in TRIzol for both TCR sequencing and RNA sequencing. Separately, the same data were catalogued under a study of T cells in Graves' hyperthyroidism and ophthalmopathy.

The sequencing here drew on peripheral blood mononuclear cells (PBMCs), taken at new diagnosis, from a patient treated with antithyroid drugs. These receptors were obtained from a woman in her thirties with Graves disease. Donor details come from another sample of the same person, matched by shared clones.

This clonotype was seen repeatedly, ten times or more. The V call is TRBV28, the J call TRBJ2-3, with D hard to call. The germline CDR1 and CDR2 sequences are MDHEN and SYDVKM. Trimming took 3 bases from V and 1 from J, leaving 8 bases between them. There are 14 residues in the CDR3. The CDR3: CASSFSSGTDTQYF. The CDR3 DNA reads TGTGCCAGCAGTTTTTCCTCTGGCACAGATACGCAGTATTTT. The full variable domain, with the rest looked up from reference TRBV28 and TRBJ2-3, is DVKVTQSSRYLVKRTGEKVFLECVQDMDHENMFWYRQDPGLGLRLIYFSYDVKMKEKGDIPEGYSVSREKKERFSLILESASTNQTSMYLCASSFSSGTDTQYFGPGTRLTVL.

To note about this clonotype: This may be a read error: a much more frequent sequence differs by one nucleotide. V usage is TRBV28 and J usage is TRBJ2-2, with a weak D call TRBD1 (5 bases). Trimming removed 5 bases at V and 7 bases at J, with 11 bases between. The germline gives CDR1 MDHEN, CDR2 SYDVKM. This CDR3 contains 13 residues. The CDR3 DNA follows: TGTGCCAGCAGTACCACAGGTTTCGGGGAGCTGTTTTTT. Translation: CASSTTGFGELFF.

This clonotype was seen ten or more times. The chain has TRBV30 and TRBJ2-2; D call uncertain. Germline V gene lookup returns CDR1 GTSNPN and CDR2 SVGIG (reference sequence). V lost 0 bases and J 10 bases, leaving 18 bases between the germline ends. The CDR3 runs 15 residues. CDR3 bases: TGTGCCTGGAGTGTACGAGGTTCCAGTTTGGTGGAGCTGTTTTTT. The encoded protein is CAWSVRGSSLVELFF.

This clonotype was recorded at least ten times. The rearrangement uses TRBV6-1 and TRBJ1-1, with no clear D. Germline V lookup: CDR1 MNHNS, CDR2 SASEGT. V shed 8 bases and J shed 0 bases, with 19 bases lying between them. The CDR3 runs to 16 residues. The DNA for the CDR3 is TGTGCCAGCGGGTTTGGGGAGATCGGGATGAACACTGAAGCTTTCTTT. Translating it yields CASGFGEIGMNTEAFF.

This clonotype was seen many times. The chain's CDR3 is CASSPLTADTQYF. CDR3 nucleotides: TGTGCCAGCAGCCCTCTGACAGCCGATACGCAGTATTTT. The chain uses TRBV7-2 and TRBJ2-3, with D perhaps matching TRBD1 (5 bases). V lost 5 bases and J 6 bases, leaving 12 bases between the germline ends. The CDR3 sequence is 13 residues long. CDR1 and CDR2 (germline): SGHTA, FQGNSA.

The J gene is TRBJ2-1, the V gene TRBV9, with 7 bases matching TRBD2. The CDR3 is 18 amino acids. Germline-derived CDR1 and CDR2 are SGDLS and YYNGEE. J was trimmed by 0 bases and V by 3 bases; bases with no gene match: 12. Here the CDR3 reads CASSANPTSESSYNEQFF. The DNA for the CDR3 is TGTGCCAGCAGCGCTAACCCCACTAGCGAAAGCTCCTACAATGAGCAGTTCTTC.

Remarks on this clonotype: This clone may be a read error of a much larger clone one base away. The V call is TRBV27, the J call TRBJ2-3; D gene uncertain. V dropped 5 bases and J dropped 6 bases, with 12 bases sitting between them. Germline V gives CDR1 MNHEY, CDR2 SMNVEV (reference sequence). The CDR3 is 13 amino acids. CDR3 loop: CASSRPPRDTQYF. The CDR3 DNA reads as TGTGCCAGCAGTCGCCCCCCTAGGGATACGCAGTATTTT.

This clonotype turned up a few times. V and J are TRBV7-9 and TRBJ2-3; either TRBD1 or TRBD2 may supply D (5 bases each). Trimming took off 5 bases at V and 3 bases at J, with 15 bases between the two ends. The germline CDR1 and CDR2 sequences are SEHNR and FQNEAQ (reference sequence). The CDR3 runs 15 residues. CDR3 protein: CASSRWDLETDTQYF. DNA of the CDR3: TGTGCCAGCAGCCGTTGGGACCTCGAAACAGATACGCAGTATTTT.